This TCR beta chain appears in the sequencing data of a study of blood T cell repertoires in COVID-19. Study in general: The United States, Italy and Spain were the sources of the acute and convalescent COVID-19 samples.

Germline V gene data show CDR1 as MNHEY and CDR2 as SVGAGI. Trimming pared 8 bases from V and 0 bases from J, leaving 8 bases between. The CDR3 runs 13 residues. Source study methods: Estimated nucleated cell counts came from reference gene primer amplification. TCRdb's table, derived via immunoSEQ multiplex PCR, lists solely in-frame clones and lacks some. That table furnishes V, J and clone size, whereas the DNA furnished D and trimming. The sample includes around 140,000 clones, around four fifths of them seen just once. Participant reports of clinical history set cohort assignment. This receptor was obtained from a middle-aged man with acute COVID-19. The genes are TRBV6-5 and TRBJ1-5, with D hard to call. The sample consisted of PBMCs or T cells enriched from blood (not recorded which). CDR3 amino acids: CASLAYSNQPQHF. CDR3 nucleotide sequence: TGTGCCAGCCTTGCCTATAGCAATCAGCCCCAGCATTTT.